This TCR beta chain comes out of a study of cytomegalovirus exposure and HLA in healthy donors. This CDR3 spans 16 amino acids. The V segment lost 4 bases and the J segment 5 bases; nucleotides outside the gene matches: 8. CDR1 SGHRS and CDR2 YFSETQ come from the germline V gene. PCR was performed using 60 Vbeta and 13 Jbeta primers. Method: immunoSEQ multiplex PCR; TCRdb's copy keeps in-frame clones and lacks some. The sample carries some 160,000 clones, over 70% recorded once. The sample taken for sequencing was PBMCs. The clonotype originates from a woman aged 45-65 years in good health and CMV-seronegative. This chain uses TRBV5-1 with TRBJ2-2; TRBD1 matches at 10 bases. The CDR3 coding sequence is TGCGCCAGCAGCCAGGAGAGACAGGGGGCTACCGGGGAGCTGTTTTTT. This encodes CASSQERQGATGELFF.